These 16 T cell receptor beta chains share one sample of origin, sequenced in a study of T cell repertoires in cytomegalovirus infection. TCRdb independently ran MiXCR on the reads; one entry per CDR3 protein. The repertoire holds 650,000 to 850,000 distinct CDR3 sequences, with almost 30% as singletons. Which antigens these TCRs recognize remains unknown. Sample: cultured CD8+ T cells from PBMCs, taken from culture after CMV antigen stimulation. The receptors were sampled from a human donor in good health (CMV status not recorded). Some clones in this sample may be carry-over from other donors' samples.

The CDR3 region is CASSQWTGYDEQYF. In nucleotides, the CDR3 is TGCGCCAGCAGCCAGTGGACAGGCTACGACGAGCAGTACTTC. The chain employs TRBV4-1 and TRBJ2-7; TRBD1 agrees at 7 bases. Germline CDR1 reads MGHRA; CDR2 reads YSYEKL. The CDR3 totals 14 residues. Unmatched junction bases numbered 7, after V lost 3 bases and J lost 5 bases.

The rearrangement joins TRBV6-1 to TRBJ2-3; TRBD2 aligns across 11 bases. CDR1 MNHNS and CDR2 SASEGT come from the germline V gene. The CDR3 loop spans 15 amino acids. Trimming at V came to 5 bases and at J to 5 bases, leaving 6 bases not matched to a gene. The CDR3 DNA reads as TGTGCCAGCAGTACGCTAGCGGGGGGCGTAGATACGCAGTATTTT. It translates to CASSTLAGGVDTQYF.

The chain combines TRBV7-9 with TRBJ1-2; possible D gene TRBD1, 5 bases. Germline CDR1 and CDR2: SEHNR and FQNEAQ (reference sequence). Trimming stripped 4 bases from V and 4 bases from J, with 19 bases between. The length of the CDR3 is 16 residues. CDR3 sequence reads: CASSSNRRPRIYGYTF. CDR3 DNA: TGTGCCAGCAGCTCGAACAGGCGCCCACGGATCTATGGCTACACCTTC.

This clonotype was picked up a small number of times. J is TRBJ2-1 and V is TRBV12-5; TRBD1 matches at 8 bases. CDR1 LGHNT and CDR2 FRNRAP come from the germline V gene. Unmatched junction bases numbered 4, after V lost 5 bases and J lost 1 base. The CDR3 is 15 amino acids. CDR3 coding DNA: TGTGCTAGTGGTGCCACAGGGGGGTCCTACAATGAGCAGTTCTTC. Its translation is CASGATGGSYNEQFF.

There are a few counts of this clonotype. This chain connects TRBV19 to TRBJ1-5, with D perhaps TRBD1 (6 bases). Trimming took 9 bases from V and 0 from J, leaving 15 bases between them. Germline lookup yields CDR1 LNHDA and CDR2 SQIVND (reference sequence). The CDR3 runs 15 residues. CDR3 protein: CASKNREFSNQPQHF. The CDR3 coding sequence is TGTGCCAGCAAGAACAGGGAATTTAGCAATCAGCCCCAGCATTTT.

The chain is built from TRBV6-5 and TRBJ2-7; D may be TRBD2 (7 bases). The germline V gene has CDR1 MNHEY and CDR2 SVGAGI. The CDR3 is 15 amino acids. CDR3 loop: CASSYGGGASYERYV. The CDR3 DNA is TGTGCCAGCAGTTACGGAGGGGGGGCCTCCTACGAGCGGTACGTC.

This clonotype was picked up many times. J is TRBJ2-1 and V is TRBV12-3 or TRBV12-4, with 9 bases lining up with TRBD2. The V gene end was trimmed by 3 bases and the J gene end by 6 bases; junction bases not matched to a gene: 3. The CDR3 length is 14 residues. In DNA form, the CDR3 reads TGTGCCAGCAGTTTGGGACTAGCTCCCAATGAGCAGTTCTTC. It is translated as CASSLGLAPNEQFF.

This clonotype was seen ten or more times. The chain has TRBV7-2 and TRBJ2-2, with D hard to call. The V end lost 3 bases, the J end lost 6 bases, and 17 bases lay between the germline ends. Germline-derived CDR1 and CDR2 are SGHTA and FQGNSA. CDR3 size: 16 residues. CDR3 sequence reads: CASSFIWVLTAGELFF. The CDR3 nucleotides read TGTGCCAGCAGCTTTATCTGGGTACTTACCGCCGGGGAGCTGTTTTTT.

V is TRBV11-2 and J is TRBJ2-5, with 12 nucleotides matching TRBD2. The V segment lost 4 bases and the J segment 2 bases; nucleotides outside the gene matches: 5. Germline assignment: CDR1 SGHAT and CDR2 FQNNGV. The CDR3 has 16 residues. The CDR3 loop reads CASSSLLAGGQETQYF. The CDR3 nucleotides are TGTGCCAGCAGCTCTCTCCTAGCGGGGGGGCAAGAGACCCAGTACTTC.

In this sample, this clonotype turned up a few times. V is TRBV4-1 and J is TRBJ2-1; D not resolved. This CDR3 comprises 12 residues. Germline V gene data show CDR1 as MGHRA and CDR2 as YSYEKL. The V gene lost 6 bases and the J gene lost 6 bases, with 9 bases spanning the gap. The CDR3 loop is CASRGSFNEQFF. The CDR3, as DNA: TGCGCCAGCAGGGGCAGCTTCAATGAGCAGTTCTTC.

This clonotype has more than one count but fewer than ten. The chain couples TRBV6-5 to TRBJ1-1; D unclear. Germline CDR1 and CDR2: MNHEY and SVGAGI. This CDR3 has 14 residues. The germline V and J ends were trimmed by 0 bases and 5 bases, with 10 bases remaining between them. The CDR3 DNA sequence: TGTGCCAGCAGTTACTCGGGCTACAAAACTGAAGCTTTCTTT. It translates to CASSYSGYKTEAFF.

This CDR3 reads CASSYIFDRVGSPLHF. The CDR3, as DNA: TGTGCCAGCAGTTACATTTTTGACAGGGTCGGTTCACCCCTCCACTTT. The rearrangement links TRBV6-5 to TRBJ1-6; 7 nucleotides line up with TRBD1. Germline trimming cut 2 bases from V and 9 bases from J; bases unmatched to any gene: 10. Per the germline V gene, CDR1 is MNHEY and CDR2 is SVGAGI. The CDR3 contains 16 residues.

V usage is TRBV4-1 and J usage is TRBJ2-7; TRBD2 is a possible D gene (6 bases). Germline V gene sequence: CDR1 MGHRA, CDR2 YSYEKL. Trimming pared 3 bases from V and 5 bases from J, leaving 17 bases between. The CDR3 spans 15 residues. CDR3 bases: TGCGCCAGCAGCCAGGGGACTTTCGCTGGGGACGAGCAGTACTTC. Translating it yields CASSQGTFAGDEQYF.

J is TRBJ2-2 and V is TRBV6-2 or TRBV6-3; no definite D call. CDR3 size: 14 residues. Trimming left V 2 bases short and J 4 bases short, with 8 bases between. Germline V lookup: CDR1 MNHEY, CDR2 SVGEGT. Here the CDR3 DNA reads TGTGCCAGCAGTTACCCTCCCCCCACCGGGGAGCTGTTTTTT. It yields the protein CASSYPPPTGELFF.

This clonotype was seen at least ten times. The rearrangement uses TRBV19 and TRBJ1-1; D gene unclear. With 5 bases removed from V and 3 bases from J, the gap between germline ends came to 13 bases. The CDR3 loop spans 14 amino acids. The V gene's germline CDR1 is LNHDA and CDR2 SQIVND (reference sequence). CDR3 nucleotide sequence: TGTGCCAGTAGTGAAGAGGGCACGTACACTGAAGCTTTCTTT. Translated, it gives CASSEEGTYTEAFF.

This clonotype was counted many times. This chain joins TRBV20-1 and TRBJ1-1, with no clear D. Trimming removed 5 bases at V and 0 bases at J, with 10 bases between. The CDR3 runs to 13 residues. CDR1 is DFQATT, CDR2 SNEGSKA, per germline (reference sequence). CDR3 sequence: CSALRHMNTEAFF. DNA of the CDR3: TGCAGTGCTCTCCGACACATGAACACTGAAGCTTTCTTT.